The rows below give T cell receptor beta chains drawn from one sample of a study of T cell repertoires in cytomegalovirus infection. TCRdb reanalysed the reads using MiXCR and keeps one entry per CDR3 protein. The table shows 500,000 to 600,000 distinct CDR3 sequences, with about 15% occurring only once. The sequenced material came from CD8+ T cells from PBMCs. Source of these receptors: a human donor in good health (CMV status not recorded). Some clones in this sample may be carry-over from other donors' samples. CDR3s include the opening cysteine and the closing phenylalanine or tryptophan. Each record gives: CDR3 length, J gene, V gene, D gene, clone size, CDR3 protein, CDR3 DNA. A D gene is named only where the DNA matches it firmly. Size is stated for part of the rows, as once, few or many counts, or as a class when the clone is expanded.

cdr3_length: 11; j_call: TRBJ2-7; v_call: TRBV11-2; d_call: NA; clone_size: many; cdr3_aa: CASSLYGEQYF; cdr3_nt: TGTGCCAGCAGCTTATACGGGGAGCAGTACTTC
cdr3_length: 15; j_call: TRBJ1-5; v_call: TRBV2; d_call: NA; clone_size: NA; cdr3_aa: CASTAGTHSNQPQHF; cdr3_nt: TGTGCCAGCACCGCCGGGACACATAGCAATCAGCCCCAGCATTTT
cdr3_length: 13; j_call: TRBJ2-3; v_call: TRBV6-6; d_call: TRBD1; clone_size: NA; cdr3_aa: CASSPGTGNTQYF; cdr3_nt: TGTGCCAGCAGTCCCGGGACAGGGAATACGCAGTATTTT
cdr3_length: 17; j_call: TRBJ2-2; v_call: TRBV14; d_call: TRBD2; clone_size: few; cdr3_aa: CASSQELAGVNTGELFF; cdr3_nt: TGTGCCAGCAGCCAAGAGTTAGCGGGAGTGAACACCGGGGAGCTGTTTTTT
cdr3_length: 11; j_call: TRBJ2-1; v_call: TRBV20-1; d_call: NA; clone_size: many; cdr3_aa: CSASGNNEQFF; cdr3_nt: TGCAGTGCTAGCGGAAACAATGAGCAGTTCTTC
cdr3_length: 16; j_call: TRBJ2-2; v_call: TRBV5-4; d_call: NA; clone_size: many; cdr3_aa: CASSRPGTPNTGELFF; cdr3_nt: TGTGCCAGCAGCCGACCCGGGACACCGAACACCGGGGAGCTGTTTTTT
cdr3_length: 15; j_call: TRBJ1-1; v_call: TRBV30; d_call: NA; clone_size: NA; cdr3_aa: CAWSGLGRTNTEAFF; cdr3_nt: TGTGCCTGGAGCGGGTTAGGACGGACGAACACTGAAGCTTTCTTT
cdr3_length: 16; j_call: TRBJ1-4; v_call: TRBV11-2; d_call: TRBD1; clone_size: many; cdr3_aa: CASSDIAGQGWEKLFF; cdr3_nt: TGTGCCAGCAGCGACATAGCAGGACAGGGGTGGGAAAAACTGTTTTTT
cdr3_length: 15; j_call: TRBJ1-2; v_call: TRBV5-4; d_call: NA; clone_size: NA; cdr3_aa: CASSSRGDSLLPGTF; cdr3_nt: TGTGCCAGCAGCTCTCGGGGGGACTCACTACTCCCCGGCACCTTC
cdr3_length: 14; j_call: TRBJ2-7; v_call: TRBV19; d_call: NA; clone_size: few; cdr3_aa: CASKYKGGIYEQYF; cdr3_nt: TGTGCCAGTAAGTATAAGGGAGGCATCTACGAGCAGTACTTC
cdr3_length: 12; j_call: TRBJ2-3; v_call: TRBV28; d_call: NA; clone_size: NA; cdr3_aa: CAAQGDGDTQYF; cdr3_nt: TGTGCCGCGCAGGGTGACGGGGATACGCAGTATTTT
cdr3_length: 15; j_call: TRBJ1-2; v_call: TRBV9; d_call: NA; clone_size: NA; cdr3_aa: CASSVGRETNYGYTF; cdr3_nt: TGTGCCAGCAGCGTAGGGAGAGAGACTAACTATGGCTACACCTTC
cdr3_length: 13; j_call: TRBJ2-7; v_call: TRBV5-5; d_call: NA; clone_size: NA; cdr3_aa: CASSFRESREQYF; cdr3_nt: TGTGCCAGCAGCTTCAGGGAATCGCGCGAGCAGTACTTC
cdr3_length: 16; j_call: TRBJ2-1; v_call: TRBV11-2; d_call: NA; clone_size: many; cdr3_aa: CASSLVGSDSFGEQFF; cdr3_nt: TGTGCCAGCAGCTTAGTAGGGTCGGACAGCTTTGGTGAGCAGTTCTTC
cdr3_length: 14; j_call: TRBJ2-7; v_call: TRBV4-1; d_call: TRBD1; clone_size: many; cdr3_aa: CASSQKDRGYEQYF; cdr3_nt: TGCGCCAGCAGCCAAAAGGACAGGGGATACGAGCAGTACTTC
cdr3_length: 15; j_call: TRBJ2-1; v_call: TRBV20-1; d_call: NA; clone_size: NA; cdr3_aa: CSARDSRGINNEQFF; cdr3_nt: TGCAGTGCACGCGACTCGCGGGGAATAAACAATGAGCAGTTCTTC
cdr3_length: 14; j_call: TRBJ2-1; v_call: TRBV14; d_call: TRBD2; clone_size: many; cdr3_aa: CASTSSGAGPEQFF; cdr3_nt: TGTGCCAGCACGTCCAGCGGGGCGGGACCTGAGCAGTTCTTC
cdr3_length: 14; j_call: TRBJ2-7; v_call: TRBV12-3/TRBV12-4; d_call: TRBD2; clone_size: many; cdr3_aa: CASNLAGVTYEQYF; cdr3_nt: TGTGCCAGCAATTTAGCGGGAGTTACCTACGAGCAGTACTTC
cdr3_length: 15; j_call: TRBJ2-1; v_call: TRBV5-6; d_call: NA; clone_size: few; cdr3_aa: CATLALGVGNSEQFF; cdr3_nt: TGTGCCACGCTGGCCCTGGGGGTTGGGAACAGTGAGCAGTTCTTC
cdr3_length: 15; j_call: TRBJ2-7; v_call: TRBV12-3/TRBV12-4; d_call: NA; clone_size: many; cdr3_aa: CASSPSGGLYYEQYF; cdr3_nt: TGTGCCAGCAGCCCGTCTGGGGGCCTATACTACGAGCAGTACTTC
cdr3_length: 16; j_call: TRBJ2-1; v_call: TRBV7-9; d_call: TRBD1; clone_size: NA; cdr3_aa: CASRPTGGEPYNEQFF; cdr3_nt: TGTGCCAGCAGGCCAACAGGGGGCGAACCCTACAATGAGCAGTTCTTC
cdr3_length: 13; j_call: TRBJ2-7; v_call: TRBV11-2; d_call: TRBD1; clone_size: many; cdr3_aa: CATRSNRGYEQYF; cdr3_nt: TGTGCCACCAGATCGAACAGGGGGTACGAGCAGTACTTC
cdr3_length: 14; j_call: TRBJ2-1; v_call: TRBV24-1; d_call: NA; clone_size: few; cdr3_aa: CATSKGESVNEQFF; cdr3_nt: TGTGCCACCAGTAAGGGGGAGTCAGTTAATGAGCAGTTCTTC
cdr3_length: 16; j_call: TRBJ2-2; v_call: TRBV4-2; d_call: NA; clone_size: many; cdr3_aa: CASSREVFGSTGELFF; cdr3_nt: TGTGCCAGCAGCCGAGAGGTTTTTGGCAGCACCGGGGAGCTGTTTTTT
cdr3_length: 16; j_call: TRBJ2-3; v_call: TRBV15; d_call: TRBD2; clone_size: few; cdr3_aa: CATSKGQRGVRDTQYF; cdr3_nt: TGTGCCACCAGCAAGGGCCAGCGGGGGGTCAGGGATACGCAGTATTTT
cdr3_length: 12; j_call: TRBJ2-1; v_call: TRBV7-9; d_call: NA; clone_size: many; cdr3_aa: CASSFRQNEQFF; cdr3_nt: TGTGCCAGCAGCTTTAGACAGAATGAGCAGTTCTTC